Here is one TCR beta chain with its context. Its specificity is unknown. Repertoires were generated with immunoSEQ multiplex PCR, while TCRdb's copy carries only in-frame clones and drops some. The sample consists of about 98,000 clones, roughly 87% of them appearing once. The sample originates from a study of graft-versus-host responses after intestinal transplantation. Study background: Every recipient had anti-thymocyte globulin induction and 3 to 4 years of tacrolimus plus steroids. Findings and caveats of the study: Ileal or blood samples showed some GvH clones first, and such clones were also found in recipient marrow. GvH clone levels peaked in circulation, and this peak was associated with early post-transplant HvG declines.

The V gene's germline CDR1 is SGHVS and CDR2 FQNEAQ. V dropped 1 base and J dropped 1 base, with 15 bases sitting between them. The CDR3 has 17 residues. The genes are TRBV7-8 and TRBJ2-3, with D unclear. This clonotype originated in a human donor who received an intestinal transplant. The sequencing here drew on unstimulated CD8+ T cells sorted from spleen or lymph node cells, taken before intestinal transplant. The CDR3 sequence: CASSLVNPVLRTDTQYF. The DNA for the CDR3 is TGTGCCAGCAGCTTAGTAAACCCCGTTCTTCGCACAGATACGCAGTATTTT.